Sequencing of this T cell receptor (beta chain) was carried out in a study of blood T cells in healthy people across ages. This CDR3 region has 15 residues. CDR1 is SGHAT, CDR2 FQNNGV, per germline. Trimming pared 1 base from V and 7 bases from J, leaving 16 bases between. Sample-barcoded 5' priming and a J-beta primer mix drove a second PCR of 7 to 11 cycles. One entry per CDR3 protein results from TCRdb running MiXCR on the 5' RACE reads. The table includes around 1.5 million distinct CDR3 sequences, around 35% detected once. This sequence joins TRBV11-2 and TRBJ2-5, with D possibly TRBD2 on 5 matching bases. Sequenced: blood. The origin of this receptor is a woman aged 25 to 39 in good health. The CDR3 protein is CASSLARGGYGTQYF. The CDR3, as DNA: TGTGCCAGCAGCTTAGCCCGGGGTGGATACGGGACCCAGTACTTC.